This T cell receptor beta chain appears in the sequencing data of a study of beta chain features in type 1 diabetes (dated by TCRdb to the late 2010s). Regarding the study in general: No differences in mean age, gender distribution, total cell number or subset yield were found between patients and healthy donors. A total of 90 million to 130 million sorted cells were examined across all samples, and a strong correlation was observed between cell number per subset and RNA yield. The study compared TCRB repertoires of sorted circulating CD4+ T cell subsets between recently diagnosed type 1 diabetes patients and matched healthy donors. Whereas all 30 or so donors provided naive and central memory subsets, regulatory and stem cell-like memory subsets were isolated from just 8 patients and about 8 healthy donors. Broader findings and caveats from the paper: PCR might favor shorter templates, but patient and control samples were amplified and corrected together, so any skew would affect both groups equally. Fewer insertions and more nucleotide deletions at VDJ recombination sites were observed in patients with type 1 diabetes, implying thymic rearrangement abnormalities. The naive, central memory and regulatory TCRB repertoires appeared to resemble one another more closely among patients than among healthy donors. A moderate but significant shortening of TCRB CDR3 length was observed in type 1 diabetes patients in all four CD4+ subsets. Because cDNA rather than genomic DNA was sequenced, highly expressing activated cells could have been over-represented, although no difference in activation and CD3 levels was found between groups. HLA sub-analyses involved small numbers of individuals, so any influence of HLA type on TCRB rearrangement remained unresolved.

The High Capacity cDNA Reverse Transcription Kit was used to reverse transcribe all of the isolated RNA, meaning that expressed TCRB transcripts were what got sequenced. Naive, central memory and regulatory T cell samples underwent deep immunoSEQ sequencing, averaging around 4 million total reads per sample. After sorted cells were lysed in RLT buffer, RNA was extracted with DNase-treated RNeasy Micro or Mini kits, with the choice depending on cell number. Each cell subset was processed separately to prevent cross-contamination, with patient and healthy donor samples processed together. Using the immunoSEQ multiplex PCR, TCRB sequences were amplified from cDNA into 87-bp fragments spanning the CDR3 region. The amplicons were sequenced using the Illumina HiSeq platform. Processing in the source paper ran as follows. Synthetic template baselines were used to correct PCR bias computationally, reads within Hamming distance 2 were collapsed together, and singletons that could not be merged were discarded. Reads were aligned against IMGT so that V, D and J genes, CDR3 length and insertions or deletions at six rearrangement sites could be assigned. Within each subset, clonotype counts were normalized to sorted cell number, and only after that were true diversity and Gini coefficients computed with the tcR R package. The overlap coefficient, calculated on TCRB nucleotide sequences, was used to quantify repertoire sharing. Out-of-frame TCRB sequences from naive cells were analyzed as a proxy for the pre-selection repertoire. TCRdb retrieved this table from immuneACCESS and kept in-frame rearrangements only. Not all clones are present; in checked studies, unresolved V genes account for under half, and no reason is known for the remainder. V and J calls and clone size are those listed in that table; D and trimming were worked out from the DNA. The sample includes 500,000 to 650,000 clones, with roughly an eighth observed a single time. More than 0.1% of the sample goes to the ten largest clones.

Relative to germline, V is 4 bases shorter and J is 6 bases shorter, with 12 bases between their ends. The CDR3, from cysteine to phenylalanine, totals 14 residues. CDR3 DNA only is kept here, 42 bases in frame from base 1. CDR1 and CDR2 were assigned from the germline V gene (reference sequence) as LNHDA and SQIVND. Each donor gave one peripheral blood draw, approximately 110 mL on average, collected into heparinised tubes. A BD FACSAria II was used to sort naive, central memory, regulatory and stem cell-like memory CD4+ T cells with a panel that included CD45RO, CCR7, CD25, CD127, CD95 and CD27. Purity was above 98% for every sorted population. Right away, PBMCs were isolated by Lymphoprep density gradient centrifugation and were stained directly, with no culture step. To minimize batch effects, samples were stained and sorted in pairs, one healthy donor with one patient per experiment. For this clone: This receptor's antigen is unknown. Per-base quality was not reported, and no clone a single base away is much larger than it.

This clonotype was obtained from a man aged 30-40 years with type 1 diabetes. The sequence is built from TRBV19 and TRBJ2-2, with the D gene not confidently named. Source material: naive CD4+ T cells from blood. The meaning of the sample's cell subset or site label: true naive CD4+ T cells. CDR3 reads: CASSSSYGSGELFF. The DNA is TGTGCCAGTAGTAGCTCTTATGGGTCCGGGGAGCTGTTTTTT.